This T cell receptor beta chain was captured in a study of human T cells and chemical hapten exposure. Time point reported: patch test 1, 2 weeks after DPC sensitization. Indicated treatment: therapeutic diphenylcyclopropenone sensitization with weekly scalp DPC. Alopecia patients, 18 to 70 years old and DPC-suitable, served as donors. The germline V gene encodes CDR1 SQVTM and CDR2 ANQGSEA. The CDR3 spans 13 residues. The V and J ends lost 5 bases and 5 bases respectively, with 14 bases between them. TCRdb processed the RACE reads anew with MiXCR; each CDR3 protein has one entry. The table records tens of thousands of distinct CDR3 sequences, about 32% of them present only once.

Material: whole blood, obtained in connection with sensitization to the hapten diphenylcyclopropenone (DPC). This TCR was recovered from a man aged 35 to 55 with alopecia areata. Some clones in this sample may be carry-over from other donors' samples. The V gene is TRBV29-1, the J gene TRBJ2-3; D assignment may be TRBD1 or TRBD2 (5 bases each). CDR3 residues: CSVPPERGDTQYF. The CDR3 nucleotides are TGCAGCGTTCCCCCGGAGAGGGGAGATACGCAGTATTTT.